The 6 T cell receptor beta chains given below trace back to one sample, sequenced in a study of Ad26.COV2.S vaccination and SARS-CoV-2 variants. Generated by immunoSEQ multiplex PCR, the TCRdb table keeps only in-frame clones and is missing some. The sample has 300,000 to 350,000 clones, 90% seen once; the top ten hold 4.5% to 7%. Treatment in this sample: 15 to 20 received Ad26.COV2.S at low or high dose, single or two shots; five or six received placebo; per-sample allocation not given. Samples were taken on day 63 after the first vaccine or placebo injection. Sequencing was performed on peripheral blood, taken in a trial of Ad26.COV2.S vaccine versus placebo. Source of these receptors: a person aged 18-65 years who received the Ad26.COV2.S COVID-19 vaccine or a placebo.

The chain recombines TRBV3-1 (or the pseudogene TRBV3-2) with TRBJ1-2; D is unclear. The CDR3 consists of 11 residues. Trimming left V 4 bases short and J 5 bases short, with 5 bases between. Germline V gene data show CDR1 as LGHDT and CDR2 as YNNKEL (reference sequence). Here the CDR3 DNA reads TGTGCCAGCAGCCGGTTATATGGCTACACCTTC. It yields the protein CASSRLYGYTF.

The CDR3 reads CASSQDGTGGDVEAFF. CDR3 sequence (DNA): TGCGCCAGCAGCCAAGATGGGACAGGGGGCGATGTTGAAGCTTTCTTT. J is TRBJ1-1 and V is TRBV4-1; TRBD1 matches at 12 bases. J gave up 7 bases and V 0 bases, and 6 bases lay outside the gene matches. The CDR3 sequence is 16 residues long. Germline V CDR1 and CDR2: MGHRA, YSYEKL.

The chain joins TRBV5-4 to TRBJ1-6, with TRBD1 identical over 7 bases. The CDR3 is 16 amino acids. V lost 2 bases, J lost 6 bases, and 8 bases stayed unmatched. Germline CDR1 and CDR2: SGHNT and YYREEE (reference sequence). The CDR3 loop is CASSFSSGTANSPLHF. The CDR3 DNA reads TGTGCCAGCAGCTTTTCCTCCGGGACAGCTAATTCACCCCTCCACTTT. The entire variable domain, with the rest obtained from reference TRBV5-4 and TRBJ1-6, is as follows: ETGVTQSPTHLIKTRGQQVTLRCSSQSGHNTVSWYQQALGQGPQFIFQYYREEENGRGNFPPRFSGLQFPNYSSELNVNALELDDSALYLCASSFSSGTANSPLHFGNGTRLTVT.

This clone was detected only a few times. This chain connects TRBV7-2 to TRBJ2-7, with unresolved D. The CDR3 runs to 13 residues. Trimming took off 4 bases at V and 0 bases at J, with 7 bases between the two ends. Germline V gives CDR1 SGHTA, CDR2 FQGNSA. The chain's CDR3 is CASSSWASYEQYF. The CDR3 coding sequence is TGTGCCAGCAGCTCTTGGGCCTCCTACGAGCAGTACTTC.

This chain connects TRBV2 to TRBJ2-1; 9 bases are a match to TRBD2. V was clipped by 7 bases and J by 7 bases; unmatched bases: 8. CDR3 length: 14 residues. CDR1 is SNHLY, CDR2 FYNNEI, per germline. CDR3 coding DNA: TGTGCCAGCAATCCGACTAGCGGAATAAATGAGCAGTTCTTC. It yields the protein CASNPTSGINEQFF.

This chain links TRBV4-3 with TRBJ2-3, with 11 positions matching TRBD2. After removal of 0 bases from V and 1 base from J, the junction contained 12 bases not matched to a gene. This CDR3 is 20 amino acids long. Germline assignment: CDR1 LGHNA and CDR2 YSLEER. This CDR3 reads CASSQDPASGRRWGTDTQYF. The DNA of the CDR3 is TGCGCCAGCAGCCAAGATCCGGCTAGCGGGAGGCGGTGGGGCACAGATACGCAGTATTTT.